The TCR beta chain described here comes from a study of cytomegalovirus exposure and HLA in healthy donors. With regard to this clone: Other DNA sequences from this sample encode an identical CDR3 as well.

With 60 Vbeta and 13 Jbeta primers, the PCR was carried out. Generated by immunoSEQ multiplex PCR, the TCRdb table keeps only in-frame clones and is missing some. This table has about 140,000 clones, 65% to 80% appearing once. The CDR3 is made up of 15 amino acids. The germline V gene encodes CDR1 SQVTM and CDR2 ANQGSEA. Trimming took off 2 bases at V and 6 bases at J, with 18 bases between the two ends. The receptor was isolated from a male donor in good health and CMV-seropositive. The rearrangement links TRBV29-1 to TRBJ2-3, with TRBD2 as a possible D gene (6 bases). The material sequenced was PBMCs. DNA of the CDR3: TGCAGCGTTGAATTGGAACGGGAGAGACTTGATACGCAGTATTTT. Its protein product is CSVELERERLDTQYF.